This TCR beta chain was captured by sequencing in a study of early T cells in non-severe SARS-CoV-2 infection. On the study more broadly: Whole-blood bulk RNA, unsorted, was sequenced, and chains were unpaired.

Germline values: CDR1 SGHAT, CDR2 FQNNGV. The CDR3 length is 12 residues. V was pared by 10 bases and J by 6 bases, with 13 bases between. Study results and caveats: The study's VDJdb matching favored anti-spike CD8 responses and missed private and CD4 specificities.

This clonotype was detected ten times or more. Its matching antigen is unknown. The TCR library protocol was used to attach unique molecular identifiers. These identifiers were attached to individual cDNA molecules. TCRdb re-analysed the 5' RACE reads in MiXCR, keeping a single row per CDR3 protein. The data show fewer than 85,000 distinct CDR3 sequences, with less than 15% seen just once and approximately 4.5% held by the top ten. This clonotype was obtained from an adult who was a healthcare worker with PCR-confirmed SARS-CoV-2 infection or an uninfected control (not recorded which). The rearrangement uses TRBV11-2 and TRBJ1-5; D not certain. Sequenced material: whole blood. The CDR3 DNA reads TGTGCCATCAGATGGGAGGGTCAGCCCCAGCATTTT. It is translated as CAIRWEGQPQHF.